Listed below are T cell receptor beta chains from one sample, sequenced in a study of OX40 agonist ivuxolimab in advanced cancers. Assay used: immunoSEQ multiplex PCR; TCRdb lists only in-frame clones, some missing. The sample shows fewer than 25,000 clones, about 88% of them seen only once. The material sequenced was CD4+ or CD8+ T cells sorted from blood, taken in a trial of the OX40 agonist ivuxolimab. The receptor source for this set is an adult with an advanced solid tumor such as melanoma, head and neck, liver or kidney cancer. Both conserved end residues are part of each CDR3. D genes are given only for firm matches. Rows may omit the clone size; those that give it use once, few, many or a size class.

CDR3aa	CDR3nt	v_gene	j_gene	abundance	d_gene
CASSRFGVQITDTQYF	TGTGCCAGCAGCCGATTCGGGGTACAGATCACAGATACGCAGTATTTT	TRBV14	TRBJ2-3	NA	NA
CASSLKGRVTDTQYF	TGTGCCAGCAGCTTAAAAGGGAGGGTCACAGATACGCAGTATTTT	TRBV7-9	TRBJ2-3	NA	TRBD2
CASSLDKGSPPRGYTF	TGTGCCAGCAGCTTGGATAAGGGATCCCCTCCACGGGGCTACACCTTC	TRBV5-6	TRBJ1-2	NA	NA
CASSQEWGKGKYGYTF	TGCGCCAGCAGCCAAGAATGGGGAAAAGGGAAATATGGCTACACCTTC	TRBV4-3	TRBJ1-2	NA	NA
CASSVARTGISYGYTF	TGTGCCAGCAGCGTAGCCAGGACAGGGATCAGCTATGGCTACACCTTC	TRBV9	TRBJ1-2	NA	TRBD1
CASSSNKGLAGYEQYF	TGTGCCAGCAGCTCAAACAAAGGACTAGCGGGCTACGAGCAGTACTTC	TRBV7-8	TRBJ2-7	few	TRBD2
CASSHVQGAVYEQYF	TGCGCCAGCAGCCATGTACAGGGGGCGGTTTACGAGCAGTACTTC	TRBV4-3	TRBJ2-7	NA	TRBD1
CASGLLGGASYEQYF	TGTGCTAGTGGTTTGCTGGGGGGCGCCAGCTACGAGCAGTACTTC	TRBV12-5	TRBJ2-7	NA	NA
CASSGLGGGTEAFF	TGTGCCAGCAGTGGCCTCGGGGGAGGCACTGAAGCTTTCTTT	TRBV6-1	TRBJ1-1	NA	NA
CAWGNTGELFF	TGTGCCTGGGGGAACACCGGGGAGCTGTTTTTT	TRBV30	TRBJ2-2	NA	NA
CASRLGPSQIPQETQYF	TGTGCAAGTCGCTTAGGGCCTAGTCAAATACCCCAAGAGACCCAGTACTTC	TRBV12-2	TRBJ2-5	NA	NA
CASSGPGQTVSGANVLTF	TGTGCCAGCAGTGGCCCGGGACAGACCGTCTCTGGGGCCAACGTCCTGACTTTC	TRBV2	TRBJ2-6	NA	TRBD1
CASSYDSGGRREQYF	TGTGCCAGCAGTTACGACAGTGGCGGGAGGCGCGAGCAGTACTTC	TRBV6-6	TRBJ2-7	NA	TRBD2
CASGLVRLLGRSVDSYEQYF	TGTGCTAGTGGTTTGGTACGGCTTCTTGGGCGAAGCGTCGACTCCTACGAGCAGTACTTC	TRBV12-5	TRBJ2-7	NA	NA
CASSLLAIEQYF	TGTGCCAGCAGCTTGCTAGCGATCGAGCAGTACTTC	TRBV11-3	TRBJ2-7	NA	NA
CASSSQGRETQYF	TGTGCCAGCAGCTCACAGGGGCGAGAGACCCAGTACTTC	TRBV27	TRBJ2-5	NA	TRBD1
CASSQGQATNEKLFF	TGCGCCAGCAGCCAAGGGCAAGCAACTAATGAAAAACTGTTTTTT	TRBV4-1	TRBJ1-4	NA	NA
CASSPGRRGSNQPQHF	TGTGCCAGCAGCCCAGGGCGGAGGGGGAGCAATCAGCCCCAGCATTTT	TRBV7-2	TRBJ1-5	NA	NA
CASSRSTSGYPYEQYF	TGTGCCAGCAGCCGCTCGACTAGCGGGTACCCCTACGAGCAGTACTTC	TRBV14	TRBJ2-7	NA	TRBD2
CASSSTGGRTEAFF	TGTGCCAGCAGTTCGACAGGGGGTAGGACTGAAGCTTTCTTT	TRBV27	TRBJ1-1	NA	TRBD1
CASSWNRDTLYNEQFF	TGTGCCAGCAGCTGGAACCGGGACACACTCTACAATGAGCAGTTCTTC	TRBV5-4	TRBJ2-1	once	NA
CASSHGRKGTDTQYF	TGTGCCAGCAGTCATGGGAGGAAGGGCACAGATACGCAGTATTTT	TRBV6-1	TRBJ2-3	NA	NA
CASSIGRGLNQPQHF	TGTGCCAGTAGTATAGGCAGGGGGCTCAATCAGCCCCAGCATTTT	TRBV19	TRBJ1-5	NA	TRBD1
CASSNRDTRGYTF	TGTGCCAGCAGTAACCGGGACACTCGGGGCTACACCTTC	TRBV27	TRBJ1-2	once	NA
CASSLGTAYEQYF	TGTGCCAGCAGCTTAGGCACAGCCTACGAGCAGTACTTC	TRBV11-2	TRBJ2-7	NA	NA
CASSFSGGGVIQYF	TGTGCCAGCAGTTTTTCAGGAGGGGGCGTAATTCAGTACTTC	TRBV27	TRBJ2-4	few	NA
CASSQKGIIQPQHF	TGTGCCAGCAGCCAAAAGGGCATCATACAGCCCCAGCATTTT	TRBV5-6	TRBJ1-5	NA	NA
CASQDRSYTGELFF	TGTGCCAGTCAGGACAGGTCATACACCGGGGAGCTGTTTTTT	TRBV9	TRBJ2-2	few	TRBD1
CASSPSITDTQYF	TGCGCCAGCAGCCCTTCGATCACAGATACGCAGTATTTT	TRBV5-1	TRBJ2-3	NA	NA
CAWREYYEQYF	TGTGCCTGGAGGGAATATTACGAGCAGTACTTC	TRBV30	TRBJ2-7	NA	NA
CASSESRTPNNQPQHF	TGCGCCAGCAGTGAGTCGAGGACACCAAACAATCAGCCCCAGCATTTT	TRBV10-2	TRBJ1-5	NA	NA
CASSNSGVPRPQHF	TGTGCCAGTAGTAACTCAGGGGTACCTCGGCCCCAGCATTTT	TRBV19	TRBJ1-5	once	NA
CASSPDLNRGQYF	TGTGCCAGCAGCCCTGATCTAAACAGGGGGCAGTACTTC	TRBV7-9	TRBJ2-5	NA	TRBD1
CASSLPSGYSYNEQFF	TGTGCCAGCAGCTTACCCAGCGGATACTCCTACAATGAGCAGTTCTTC	TRBV7-9	TRBJ2-1	NA	NA
CASSSTSGSSYNEQFF	TGTGCCAGCAGCTCCACTAGCGGGAGTTCCTACAATGAGCAGTTCTTC	TRBV7-7	TRBJ2-1	NA	TRBD2
CASKALRTETFNTEAFF	TGTGCCAGTAAGGCTTTGAGGACGGAAACCTTCAACACTGAAGCTTTCTTT	TRBV19	TRBJ1-1	NA	NA
CASSQGGLAGGNEQFF	TGCGCCAGCAGCCAAGGGGGACTAGCGGGAGGAAATGAGCAGTTCTTC	TRBV4-3	TRBJ2-1	NA	TRBD2